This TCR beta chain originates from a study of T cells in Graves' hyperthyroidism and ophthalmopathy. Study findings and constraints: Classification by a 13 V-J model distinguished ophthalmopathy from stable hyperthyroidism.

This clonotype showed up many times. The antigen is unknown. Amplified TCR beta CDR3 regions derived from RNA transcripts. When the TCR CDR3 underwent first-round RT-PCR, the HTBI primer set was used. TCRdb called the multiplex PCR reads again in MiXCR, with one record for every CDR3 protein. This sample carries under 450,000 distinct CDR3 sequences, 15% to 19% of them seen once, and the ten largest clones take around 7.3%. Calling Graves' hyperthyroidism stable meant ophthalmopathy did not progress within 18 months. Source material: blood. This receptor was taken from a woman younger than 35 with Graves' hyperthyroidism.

The CDR3 nucleotides are TGTGCCAGCAGTTTGCATGGAGGGACTGAAGCTTTCTTT. The encoded protein is CASSLHGGTEAFF. V gene TRBV12-3 or TRBV12-4 combines with J gene TRBJ1-1; D unclear. Trimming pared 3 bases from V and 5 bases from J, leaving 10 bases between. There are 13 residues in the CDR3.